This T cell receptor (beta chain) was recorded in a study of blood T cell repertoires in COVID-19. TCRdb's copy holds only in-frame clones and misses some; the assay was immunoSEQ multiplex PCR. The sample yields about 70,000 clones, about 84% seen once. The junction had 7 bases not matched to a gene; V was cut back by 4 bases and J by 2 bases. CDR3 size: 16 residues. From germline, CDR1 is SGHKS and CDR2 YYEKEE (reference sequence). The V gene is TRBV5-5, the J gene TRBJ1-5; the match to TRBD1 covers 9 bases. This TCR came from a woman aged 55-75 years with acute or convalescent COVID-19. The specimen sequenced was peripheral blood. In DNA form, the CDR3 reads TGTGCCAGCAGCATGGGACAGGGCAGTGGCAATCAGCCCCAGCATTTT. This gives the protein CASSMGQGSGNQPQHF.